The following is a T cell receptor beta chain sequence with its context. The sample holds one count of this clone. Its recognized antigen is unknown. No clone much larger than this one lies a single base away; base qualities are absent. The data derive from a study of control samples from healthy donors and cancer patients (dated by TCRdb to 2018 to 2021). V loses 3 bases, J loses 3 bases, and the germline ends lie 11 bases apart. The CDR3 has 15 amino acids, counting the end cysteine and phenylalanine. Only the CDR3 region is kept as DNA, spanning 45 bases read in frame from base 1. CDR1 and CDR2 are drawn from the germline V gene: LGHNA, YSLEER. Library prep was done by the immunoSEQ multiplex PCR assay. TCRdb retrieved this table from immuneACCESS and kept in-frame rearrangements only. Not all clones are present; in checked studies, unresolved V genes account for under half, and no reason is known for the remainder. This sample holds 90,000 to 150,000 clones; roughly 90% were observed only once. Clones ranked in the top ten supply under 40% of the sample.

The rearrangement combines TRBV4-3 with TRBJ1-4; the best D guess is TRBD1, with 5 bases matching. This clonotype originated in a man between 50 and 59 years old in good health. The source material was blood. The CDR3 protein: CASSQERGANEKLFF. The nucleotide sequence reads TGCGCCAGCAGCCAGGAGCGGGGGGCTAATGAAAAACTGTTTTTT.